These 30 T cell receptor beta chains were all obtained from the same sample, sequenced in a study of Graves' ophthalmopathy and Graves' hyperthyroidism. Using RNA transcripts, the TCR beta CDR3 regions were amplified. RT-PCR with HTBI primers came first, then second-round multiplex PCR. One entry per CDR3 protein results from TCRdb running MiXCR on the multiplex PCR reads. The data hold about 400,000 distinct CDR3 sequences, with around 20% observed a single time. The sample comprised peripheral blood. Every receptor here comes from a woman aged 18 to 35 with stable Graves' hyperthyroidism.

This clonotype was recorded many times. The chain is built from TRBV6-1 and TRBJ2-7; 7 nucleotides align to TRBD1. Germline V lookup: CDR1 MNHNS, CDR2 SASEGT. The CDR3 spans 14 residues. Unmatched junction bases numbered 8, after V lost 7 bases and J lost 2 bases. This CDR3 reads CASIPTGVTYEQYF. Written as DNA, the CDR3 is TGTGCCAGCATCCCCACAGGGGTGACCTACGAGCAGTACTTC.

This clonotype showed up many times. The chain has TRBV18 and TRBJ2-5, with 7 positions matching TRBD2. The trim removed 3 bases at V and 3 bases at J, leaving 4 bases unmatched. The CDR3 runs to 14 residues. Germline CDR1 KGHSH, CDR2 LQKENI. CDR3 DNA sequence: TGTGCCAGCTCACCCTCGCTAGCGGAAGAGACCCAGTACTTC. This translates into CASSPSLAEETQYF. The variable domain in full, with the rest retrieved from reference TRBV18 and TRBJ2-5, is NAGVMQNPRHLVRRRGQEARLRCSPMKGHSHVYWYRQLPEEGLKFMVYLQKENIIDESGMPKERFSAEFPKEGPSILRIQQVVRGDSAAYFCASSPSLAEETQYFGPGTRLLVL.

In its sample, this clonotype was seen a few times. The V and J genes are TRBV7-2 and TRBJ2-7; 11 bases match TRBD2. The CDR3 length is 15 residues. The V segment lost 5 bases and the J segment 4 bases; nucleotides outside the gene matches: 7. Per the germline V gene, CDR1 is SGHTA and CDR2 is FQGNSA. DNA for the CDR3: TGTGCCAGCAGCCTGGGACTAGCGGAGGGGTACGAGCAGTACTTC. Its translation is CASSLGLAEGYEQYF.

The chain uses TRBV4-3 and TRBJ2-7; tentative D call: TRBD2 (6 bases). Per germline, CDR1 LGHNA and CDR2 YSLEER. This CDR3 contains 16 residues. The ends were cut back, 4 bases at V and 2 bases at J, with 18 bases in the middle. The CDR3 sequence is CASSLREANYPYEQYF. DNA for the CDR3: TGCGCCAGCAGCCTCAGGGAGGCGAATTACCCCTACGAGCAGTACTTC.

This clonotype was picked up many times. The chain has TRBV20-1 and TRBJ2-5; no clear D. CDR3 size: 11 residues. V lost 6 bases, J lost 1 base, and 6 bases lay in between. Germline V gives CDR1 DFQATT, CDR2 SNEGSKA (reference sequence). The CDR3 protein is CSAELQETQYF. The DNA for the CDR3 is TGCAGTGCCGAGCTCCAAGAGACCCAGTACTTC.

This clonotype showed up many times. The chain recombines TRBV6-5 with TRBJ2-7; 11 nucleotides align to TRBD2. Germline V gene data show CDR1 as MNHEY and CDR2 as SVGAGI. This CDR3 contains 13 residues. Trimming took 6 bases from V and 3 from J; bases not matched to a gene: 1. This chain's CDR3 is CASRGTSGYEQYF. The CDR3 nucleotides read TGTGCCAGCAGGGGGACTAGCGGCTACGAGCAGTACTTC.

This clonotype came up many times. V gene TRBV12-3 or TRBV12-4 combines with J gene TRBJ2-4; weak D call: TRBD1 (7 bases). The CDR3 spans 15 residues. Between the trimmed V and J ends, which lost 2 bases and 14 bases, there was a span of 22 bases. The CDR3 is CASSLRSGGKGIKYF. The CDR3 bases are TGTGCCAGCAGTTTAAGGTCAGGGGGGAAAGGGATTAAGTACTTC.

This clonotype was seen a handful of times. The chain recombines TRBV12-3 or TRBV12-4 with TRBJ1-2, with 7 bases lining up with TRBD1. This CDR3 has 12 residues. V was pared by 5 bases and J by 8 bases, with 5 bases of the junction left unmatched. The CDR3 is CASSNRQGGYTF. In DNA, the CDR3 is TGTGCCAGCAGTAACCGACAGGGAGGCTACACCTTC.

This clonotype was seen ten or more times. The chain recombines TRBV27 with TRBJ2-5; TRBD1 matches at 9 bases. The germline gives CDR1 MNHEY, CDR2 SMNVEV (reference sequence). CDR3 length equals 15 residues. V lost 5 bases to trimming and J lost 4 bases; unmatched junction nucleotides: 8. CDR3 sequence reads: CASSVTGGARETQYF. CDR3 nucleotide sequence: TGTGCCAGCAGTGTTACAGGGGGCGCAAGAGAGACCCAGTACTTC.

This clonotype was picked up many times. The chain is built from TRBV6-1 and TRBJ2-4; 7 bases line up with TRBD1. V shed 0 bases and J 8 bases; nucleotides not matched to a gene: 16. There are 18 residues in the CDR3. Germline V CDR1 and CDR2: MNHNS, SASEGT. The CDR3 spells CASSEAMSGQAVFDIQYF. The CDR3 DNA reads as TGTGCCAGCAGTGAAGCGATGAGTGGACAGGCGGTCTTTGACATTCAGTACTTC.

This clonotype was seen at least ten times. The CDR3 bases are TGTGCCAGCTCACCATCCGGGAGAGATGACTATGGCTACACCTTC. Protein sequence: CASSPSGRDDYGYTF. V gene TRBV18 combines with J gene TRBJ1-2; no clear D gene. The germline V gene has CDR1 KGHSH and CDR2 LQKENI. Trimming removed 2 bases at V and 3 bases at J, with 13 bases between. CDR3 length: 15 residues.

The V call is TRBV6-4, the J call TRBJ1-2; D is possibly TRBD1 (5 bases). The CDR3 consists of 14 residues. Germline CDR1 reads MRHNA; CDR2 reads SNTAGT. The germline V and J ends were trimmed by 3 bases and 3 bases, with 11 bases remaining between them. In DNA, the CDR3 is TGTGCCAGCAGTGAATATGGGACGGACTATGGCTACACCTTC. Its translation: CASSEYGTDYGYTF.

This clonotype has at least ten counts. The V and J genes are TRBV6-2 or TRBV6-3 and TRBJ2-7; D unclear. Germline CDR1 MNHEY, CDR2 SVGEGT. The CDR3 runs 15 residues. Trimming removed 3 bases from V and 3 bases from J, with 15 bases in between. CDR3 sequence: CASSYRAVGIYEQYF. The CDR3 bases are TGTGCCAGCAGTTATAGGGCAGTAGGGATCTACGAGCAGTACTTC.

Many counts were recorded for this clonotype. The chain joins TRBV11-2 to TRBJ2-4, with 7 bases identical to TRBD2. The junction had 12 bases not matched to a gene; V was cut back by 4 bases and J by 3 bases. This CDR3 region has 17 residues. In germline, CDR1 is SGHAT, CDR2 FQNNGV. The CDR3 sequence is CASSSAGGGPGKNIQYF. In DNA form, the CDR3 reads TGTGCCAGCAGCTCAGCCGGGGGAGGGCCCGGCAAAAACATTCAGTACTTC.

This clonotype showed up many times. This sequence joins TRBV20-1 and TRBJ1-6, with TRBD1 identical over 7 bases. V gave up 6 bases and J gave up 5 bases; unmatched junction bases: 7. Germline assignment: CDR1 DFQATT and CDR2 SNEGSKA (reference sequence). The CDR3 contains 14 residues. The CDR3 region is CSAYRGEDNSPLHF. DNA of the CDR3: TGCAGTGCGTACAGGGGTGAGGATAATTCACCCCTCCACTTT.

This clonotype appeared many times. This chain connects TRBV7-9 to TRBJ1-1; 7 bases align to TRBD1. The CDR3 has 15 amino acids. J lost 1 base, V lost 4 bases, and 6 bases had no gene match. Germline values: CDR1 SEHNR, CDR2 FQNEAQ (reference sequence). As DNA, the CDR3 is TGTGCCAGCAGCTCGACAGGGTACGGGAACACTGAAGCTTTCTTT. This sequence encodes CASSSTGYGNTEAFF.

This clonotype was recorded at least ten times. This chain joins TRBV19 and TRBJ1-2, with D perhaps TRBD1 (5 bases). This CDR3 has 14 amino acids. The V and J ends lost 5 bases and 1 base respectively, with 11 bases between them. Per germline, CDR1 LNHDA and CDR2 SQIVND (reference sequence). This CDR3 reads CASSLRGSNYGYTF. CDR3 DNA: TGTGCCAGTAGTCTCCGGGGGAGTAACTATGGCTACACCTTC.

This chain links TRBV24-1 with TRBJ1-1, with no clear D. V lost 0 bases and J lost 1, with 11 bases in between. The CDR3 runs to 16 residues. Looked up from germline, CDR1 is KGHDR and CDR2 is SFDVKD. The CDR3: CATSDLSLAPNTEAFF. The CDR3 coding sequence is TGTGCCACCAGTGATTTGAGCCTGGCCCCGAACACTGAAGCTTTCTTT.

This clonotype was seen at least ten times. V usage is TRBV14 and J usage is TRBJ1-1, with unresolved D. Germline loops: CDR1 SGHDN, CDR2 FVKESK. The V end lost 2 bases, the J end lost 1 base, and 5 bases lay between the germline ends. The CDR3 contains 13 residues. CDR3 coding DNA: TGTGCCAGCAGCCAATCACAGAACACTGAAGCTTTCTTT. Amino acid sequence: CASSQSQNTEAFF.

This clonotype was recorded at least ten times. This sequence joins TRBV7-2 and TRBJ2-5; a weak D match, TRBD2 (5 bases). With 4 bases removed from V and 2 bases from J, the gap between germline ends came to 11 bases. CDR1 SGHTA and CDR2 FQGNSA come from the germline V gene. This CDR3 contains 14 residues. The CDR3 DNA reads TGTGCCAGCAGCTACCCAAGCGGTCAAGAGACCCAGTACTTC. Its translation: CASSYPSGQETQYF.

Notes on this clonotype: This may be a read error, as it is one base from a much larger clone. This chain uses TRBV18 with TRBJ2-7; D unclear. Germline loops: CDR1 KGHSH, CDR2 LQKENI. V shed 2 bases and J shed 3 bases, with 11 bases lying between them. The CDR3 spans 14 residues. CDR3 sequence reads: CASSPESSFYEQYF. The CDR3 nucleotides read TGTGCCAGCTCACCAGAATCGAGCTTCTACGAGCAGTACTTC. The full variable domain, with the rest looked up from reference TRBV18 and TRBJ2-7, is NAGVMQNPRHLVRRRGQEARLRCSPMKGHSHVYWYRQLPEEGLKFMVYLQKENIIDESGMPKERFSAEFPKEGPSILRIQQVVRGDSAAYFCASSPESSFYEQYFGPGTRLTVT.

This clonotype was detected many times. The chain uses TRBV20-1 and TRBJ2-5, with 11 bases fitting TRBD1. This CDR3 is 15 amino acids long. V trimming: 6 bases; J trimming: 4 bases; junction bases outside the gene matches: 10. The germline V gene encodes CDR1 DFQATT and CDR2 SNEGSKA (reference sequence). CDR3 sequence (DNA): TGCAGTGCCCTTCTTGGGACAGGGGGGTTAGAGACCCAGTACTTC. It encodes CSALLGTGGLETQYF.

At least ten counts were recorded for this clonotype. This rearrangement joins TRBV20-1 to TRBJ2-3, with D possibly matching TRBD2 (5 bases). The CDR3 contains 12 residues. Looked up from germline, CDR1 is DFQATT and CDR2 is SNEGSKA (reference sequence). V was trimmed by 7 bases and J by 0 bases, leaving 8 bases between them. The CDR3 DNA sequence: TGCAGTGGGCGGGCTAGCACAGATACGCAGTATTTT. Translation gives CSGRASTDTQYF.

Only a few counts were recorded for this clonotype. The chain uses TRBV6-1 and TRBJ1-2; 8 nucleotides align to TRBD1. The CDR3 has 14 amino acids. In germline, CDR1 is MNHNS, CDR2 SASEGT. J was trimmed by 8 bases and V by 5 bases; bases with no gene match: 10. The DNA for the CDR3 is TGTGCCAGCAGTCCCCGACAGGGGCCCTCCGGCTACACCTTC. Its translation: CASSPRQGPSGYTF.

The sample holds many counts of this clonotype. The gene calls are TRBV27 and TRBJ1-2, with D uncertain. Trimming took off 2 bases at V and 0 bases at J, with 7 bases between the two ends. The CDR3 runs 14 residues. Germline CDR1 MNHEY, CDR2 SMNVEV (reference sequence). The CDR3 nucleotides read TGTGCCAGCAGTTTAGAAGGTTCTAACTATGGCTACACCTTC. Translating gives CASSLEGSNYGYTF.

This clonotype was seen more than once but under ten times. J is TRBJ2-5 and V is TRBV12-3 or TRBV12-4; the D call may be TRBD1 or TRBD2 (5 bases each). V was shortened by 6 bases and J by 3 bases, with 17 bases between the two germline ends. CDR3 length: 15 amino acids. CDR3 sequence: CASSPATGTEETQYF. As DNA, the CDR3 is TGTGCCAGCAGCCCTGCTACCGGGACCGAAGAGACCCAGTACTTC.

This clonotype was detected many times. The chain couples TRBV9 to TRBJ1-6; D is unresolved. Germline V gene lookup returns CDR1 SGDLS and CDR2 YYNGEE. Trimming cost V 3 bases and J 9 bases, with 10 bases left between them. CDR3 size: 13 residues. CDR3 in DNA: TGTGCCAGCAGCGCTTACGGTAGTTCACCCCTCCACTTT. This translates into CASSAYGSSPLHF.

In this sample, this clonotype turned up many times. The chain combines TRBV12-3 or TRBV12-4 with TRBJ2-7; tentative D call: TRBD2 (5 bases). The CDR3 spans 13 residues. V dropped 6 bases and J dropped 3 bases, with 12 bases sitting between them. DNA of the CDR3: TGTGCCAGCAGCCTGACTACGTTCTACGAGCAGTACTTC. The encoded protein is CASSLTTFYEQYF.

This clonotype was counted at least ten times. The chain couples TRBV20-1 to TRBJ2-7; 8 bases line up with TRBD2. J gave up 4 bases and V 5 bases, and 10 bases lay outside the gene matches. The CDR3 spans 14 residues. Germline CDR1 is DFQATT and CDR2 is SNEGSKA (reference sequence). The CDR3 loop is CSASRGGRWYEQYF. The CDR3 DNA follows: TGCAGTGCTTCCCGGGGGGGGAGATGGTACGAGCAGTACTTC.

This clonotype was recorded many times. The chain combines TRBV28 with TRBJ2-7; D is uncertain. The CDR3 is 14 amino acids. Per the germline V gene, CDR1 is MDHEN and CDR2 is SYDVKM. V dropped 3 bases and J dropped 4 bases, with 13 bases sitting between them. The CDR3 is CASSLGRTIYEQYF. The CDR3 nucleotides read TGTGCCAGCAGTTTGGGCAGGACGATTTACGAGCAGTACTTC.